This TCR beta chain appears in the sequencing data of a study of blood T cell repertoires in COVID-19. CDR1 is SGHDT, CDR2 YYEEEE, per germline. This CDR3 has 16 residues. The ends were cut back, 0 bases at V and 0 bases at J, with 12 bases in the middle. Original analysis: It was from reference gene primer amplification that nucleated cell counts were estimated. The repertoire was sequenced with immunoSEQ multiplex PCR; TCRdb's copy has only in-frame clones and lacks some. The D gene and trimming were derived from the DNA, and the V and J assignments and clone size from that table. Found here are 300,000 to 450,000 clones, 85% of them singletons; the top ten hold roughly 3.9%.

This chain joins TRBV5-6 and TRBJ1-1, with D uncertain. This TCR was sampled from a woman aged 18-30 years with acute or convalescent COVID-19. The material sequenced was peripheral blood. The CDR3 here is CASSLDRGRMNTEAFF. CDR3 bases: TGTGCCAGCAGCTTGGACCGAGGCCGAATGAACACTGAAGCTTTCTTT.